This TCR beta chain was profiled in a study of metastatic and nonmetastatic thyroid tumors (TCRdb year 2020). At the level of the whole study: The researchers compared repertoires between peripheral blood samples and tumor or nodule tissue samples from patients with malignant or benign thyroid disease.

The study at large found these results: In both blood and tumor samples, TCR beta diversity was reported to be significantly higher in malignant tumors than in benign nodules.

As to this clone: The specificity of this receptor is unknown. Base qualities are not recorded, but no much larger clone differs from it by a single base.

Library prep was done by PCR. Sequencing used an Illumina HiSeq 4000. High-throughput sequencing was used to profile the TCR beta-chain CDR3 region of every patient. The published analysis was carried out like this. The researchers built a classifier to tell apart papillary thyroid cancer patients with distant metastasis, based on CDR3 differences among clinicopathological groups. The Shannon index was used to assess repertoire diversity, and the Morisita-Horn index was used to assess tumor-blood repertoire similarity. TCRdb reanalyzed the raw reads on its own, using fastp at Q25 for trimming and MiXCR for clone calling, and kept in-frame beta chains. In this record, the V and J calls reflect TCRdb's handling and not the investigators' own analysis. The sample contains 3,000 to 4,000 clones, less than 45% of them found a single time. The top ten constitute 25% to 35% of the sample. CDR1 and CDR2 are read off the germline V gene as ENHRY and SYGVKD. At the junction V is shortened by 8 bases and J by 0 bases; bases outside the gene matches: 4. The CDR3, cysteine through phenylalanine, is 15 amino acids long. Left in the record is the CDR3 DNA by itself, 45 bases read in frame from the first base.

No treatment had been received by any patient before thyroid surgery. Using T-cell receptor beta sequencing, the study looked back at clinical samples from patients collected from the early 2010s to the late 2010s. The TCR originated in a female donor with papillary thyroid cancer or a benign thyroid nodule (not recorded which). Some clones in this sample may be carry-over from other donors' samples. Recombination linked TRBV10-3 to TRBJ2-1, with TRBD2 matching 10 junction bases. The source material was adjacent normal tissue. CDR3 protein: CAIQREGFSYNEQFF. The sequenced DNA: TGTGCCATCCAGCGGGAGGGATTCTCCTACAATGAGCAGTTCTTC.